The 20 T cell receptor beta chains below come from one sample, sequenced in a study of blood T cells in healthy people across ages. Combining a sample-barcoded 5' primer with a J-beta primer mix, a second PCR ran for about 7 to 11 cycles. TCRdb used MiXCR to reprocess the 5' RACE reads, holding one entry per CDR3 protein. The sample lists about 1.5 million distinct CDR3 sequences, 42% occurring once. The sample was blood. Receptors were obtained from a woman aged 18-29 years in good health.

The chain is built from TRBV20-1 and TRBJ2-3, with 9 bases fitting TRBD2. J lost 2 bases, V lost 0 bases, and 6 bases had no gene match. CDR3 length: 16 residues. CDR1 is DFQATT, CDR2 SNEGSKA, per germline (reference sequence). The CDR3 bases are TGCAGTGCTAGAGATTCCGGGACTAGCTTCACAGATACGCAGTATTTT. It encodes CSARDSGTSFTDTQYF.

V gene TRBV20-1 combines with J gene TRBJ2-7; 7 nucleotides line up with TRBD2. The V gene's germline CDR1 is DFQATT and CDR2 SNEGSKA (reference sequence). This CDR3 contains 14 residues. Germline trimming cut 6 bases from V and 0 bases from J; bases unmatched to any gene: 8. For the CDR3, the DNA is TGCAGTGCCGCGACTAGCCAGAGCTCCTACGAGCAGTACTTC. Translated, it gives CSAATSQSSYEQYF.

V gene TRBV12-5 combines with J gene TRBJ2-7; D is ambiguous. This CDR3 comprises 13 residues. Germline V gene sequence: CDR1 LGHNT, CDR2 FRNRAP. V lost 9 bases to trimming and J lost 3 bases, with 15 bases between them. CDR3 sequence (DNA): TGTGCTAGACCCCCAACACGGCTCTACGAGCAGTACTTC. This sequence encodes CARPPTRLYEQYF.

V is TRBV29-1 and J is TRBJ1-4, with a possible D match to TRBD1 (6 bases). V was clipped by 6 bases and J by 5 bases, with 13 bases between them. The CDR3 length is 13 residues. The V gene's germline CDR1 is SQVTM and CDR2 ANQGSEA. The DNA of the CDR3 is TGCAGCGTGGGGCCCGGGACAAATGAAAAACTGTTTTTT. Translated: CSVGPGTNEKLFF.

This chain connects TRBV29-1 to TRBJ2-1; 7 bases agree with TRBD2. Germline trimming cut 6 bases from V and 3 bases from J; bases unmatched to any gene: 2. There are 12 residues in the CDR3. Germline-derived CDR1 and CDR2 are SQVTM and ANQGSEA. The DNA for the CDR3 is TGCAGCGTGGGGACTAACTACAATGAGCAGTTCTTC. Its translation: CSVGTNYNEQFF.

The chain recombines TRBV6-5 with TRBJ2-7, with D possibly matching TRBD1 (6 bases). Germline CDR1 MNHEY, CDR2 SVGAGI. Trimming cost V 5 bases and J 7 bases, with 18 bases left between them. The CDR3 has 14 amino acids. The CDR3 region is CASSDRYPGEEQYF. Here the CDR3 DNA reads TGTGCCAGCAGTGACCGATACCCAGGGGAAGAGCAGTACTTC.

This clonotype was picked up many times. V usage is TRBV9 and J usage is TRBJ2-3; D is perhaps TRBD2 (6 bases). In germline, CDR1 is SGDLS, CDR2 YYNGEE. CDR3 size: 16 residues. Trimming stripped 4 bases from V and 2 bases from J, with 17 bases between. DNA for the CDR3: TGTGCCAGCAGCTCCCGACGGCGGGGAAACACAGATACGCAGTATTTT. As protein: CASSSRRRGNTDTQYF. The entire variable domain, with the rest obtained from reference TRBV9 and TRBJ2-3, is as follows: DSGVTQTPKHLITATGQRVTLRCSPRSGDLSVYWYQQSLDQGLQFLIQYYNGEERAKGNILERFSAQQFPDLHSELNLSSLELGDSALYFCASSSRRRGNTDTQYFGPGTRLTVL.

The CDR3 DNA sequence: TGTGCCAGCAGTGAACTGAAGACCCAGTACTTC. This translates into CASSELKTQYF. The chain joins TRBV6-1 to TRBJ2-5; D not certain. The CDR3 loop spans 11 amino acids. Germline lookup yields CDR1 MNHNS and CDR2 SASEGT. The ends were cut back, 2 bases at V and 6 bases at J, with 4 bases in the middle.

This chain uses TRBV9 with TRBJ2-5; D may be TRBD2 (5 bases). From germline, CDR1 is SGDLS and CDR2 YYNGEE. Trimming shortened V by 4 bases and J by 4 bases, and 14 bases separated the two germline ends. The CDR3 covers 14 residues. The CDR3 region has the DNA TGTGCCAGCAGCCTAACGGACTCCGGAGAGACCCAGTACTTC. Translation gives CASSLTDSGETQYF.

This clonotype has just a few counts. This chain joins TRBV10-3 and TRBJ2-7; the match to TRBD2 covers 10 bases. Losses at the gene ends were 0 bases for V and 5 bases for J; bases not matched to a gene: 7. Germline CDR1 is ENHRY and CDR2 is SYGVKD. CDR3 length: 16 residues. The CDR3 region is CAISESPSGSLNEQYF. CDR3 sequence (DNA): TGTGCCATCAGTGAGTCCCCTAGCGGGAGTCTCAACGAGCAGTACTTC.

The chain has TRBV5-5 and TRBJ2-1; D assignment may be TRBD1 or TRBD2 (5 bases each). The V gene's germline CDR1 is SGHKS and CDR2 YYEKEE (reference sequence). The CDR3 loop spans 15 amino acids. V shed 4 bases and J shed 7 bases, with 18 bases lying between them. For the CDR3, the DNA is TGTGCCAGCAGCGCTGGTTCGGGGACGTTAAATGAGCAGTTCTTC. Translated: CASSAGSGTLNEQFF.

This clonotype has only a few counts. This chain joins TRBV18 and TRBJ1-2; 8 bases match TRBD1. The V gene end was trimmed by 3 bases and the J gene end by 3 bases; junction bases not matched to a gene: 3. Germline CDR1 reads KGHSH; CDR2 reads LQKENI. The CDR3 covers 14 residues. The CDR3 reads CASSPPTGDYGYTF. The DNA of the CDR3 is TGTGCCAGCTCACCTCCGACAGGGGACTATGGCTACACCTTC.

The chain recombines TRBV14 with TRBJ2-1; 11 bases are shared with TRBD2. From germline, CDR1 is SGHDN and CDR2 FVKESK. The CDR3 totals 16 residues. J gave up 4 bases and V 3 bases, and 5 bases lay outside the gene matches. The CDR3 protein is CASSQTSGVQYNEQFF. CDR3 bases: TGTGCCAGCAGCCAGACTAGCGGGGTCCAATACAATGAGCAGTTCTTC.

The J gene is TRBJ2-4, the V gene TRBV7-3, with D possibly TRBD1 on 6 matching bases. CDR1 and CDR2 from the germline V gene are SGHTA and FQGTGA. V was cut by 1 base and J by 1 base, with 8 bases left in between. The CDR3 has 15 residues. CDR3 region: CASSLKGGAKNIQYF. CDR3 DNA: TGTGCCAGCAGCTTAAAAGGGGGTGCCAAAAACATTCAGTACTTC.

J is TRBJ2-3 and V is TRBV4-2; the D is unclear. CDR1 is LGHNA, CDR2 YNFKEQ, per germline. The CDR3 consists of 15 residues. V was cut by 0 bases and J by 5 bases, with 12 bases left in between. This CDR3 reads CASSQEGVGRDTQYF. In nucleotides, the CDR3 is TGTGCCAGCAGCCAAGAAGGAGTAGGGCGAGATACGCAGTATTTT.

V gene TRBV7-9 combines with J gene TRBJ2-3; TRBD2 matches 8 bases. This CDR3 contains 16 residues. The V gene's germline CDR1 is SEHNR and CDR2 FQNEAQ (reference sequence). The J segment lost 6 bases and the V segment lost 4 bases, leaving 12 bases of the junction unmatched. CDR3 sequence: CASSWGRLAGGDTQYF. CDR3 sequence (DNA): TGTGCCAGCAGCTGGGGGCGTCTAGCGGGTGGGGATACGCAGTATTTT.

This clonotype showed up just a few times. CDR3 protein: CASSQDYSGRTETQYF. Written as DNA, the CDR3 is TGCGCCAGCAGCCAAGATTATAGCGGGAGAACGGAGACCCAGTACTTC. The chain couples TRBV4-1 to TRBJ2-5; 9 bases match TRBD2. The germline V gene encodes CDR1 MGHRA and CDR2 YSYEKL. The CDR3 is made up of 16 amino acids. With V trimmed by 0 bases and J by 5 bases, 7 bases remained unmatched.

The CDR3 DNA reads TGTGCCAGCAAAATACAGGGTTCCCCAGATACGCAGTATTTT. It encodes CASKIQGSPDTQYF. V is TRBV6-5 and J is TRBJ2-3, with D possibly TRBD1 on 6 matching bases. This CDR3 has 14 residues. Germline assignment: CDR1 MNHEY and CDR2 SVGAGI. V was trimmed by 7 bases and J by 4 bases, leaving 15 bases between them.

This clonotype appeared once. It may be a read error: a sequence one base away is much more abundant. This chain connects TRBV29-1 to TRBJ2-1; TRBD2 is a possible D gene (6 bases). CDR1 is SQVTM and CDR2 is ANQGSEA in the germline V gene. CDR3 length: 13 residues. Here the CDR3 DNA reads TGCAGCGTTGTGGGACTGGCCAGAAATGAGCAGTTGTTC. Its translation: CSVVGLARNEQLF.

The CDR3 loop reads CAISGQGNGGYTF. DNA of the CDR3: TGTGCCATCAGTGGACAGGGGAACGGGGGCTACACCTTC. This chain links TRBV10-3 with TRBJ1-2; 8 nucleotides agree with TRBD1. With V trimmed by 4 bases and J by 8 bases, 6 bases remained unmatched. CDR3 length: 13 residues. Germline CDR1 ENHRY, CDR2 SYGVKD.